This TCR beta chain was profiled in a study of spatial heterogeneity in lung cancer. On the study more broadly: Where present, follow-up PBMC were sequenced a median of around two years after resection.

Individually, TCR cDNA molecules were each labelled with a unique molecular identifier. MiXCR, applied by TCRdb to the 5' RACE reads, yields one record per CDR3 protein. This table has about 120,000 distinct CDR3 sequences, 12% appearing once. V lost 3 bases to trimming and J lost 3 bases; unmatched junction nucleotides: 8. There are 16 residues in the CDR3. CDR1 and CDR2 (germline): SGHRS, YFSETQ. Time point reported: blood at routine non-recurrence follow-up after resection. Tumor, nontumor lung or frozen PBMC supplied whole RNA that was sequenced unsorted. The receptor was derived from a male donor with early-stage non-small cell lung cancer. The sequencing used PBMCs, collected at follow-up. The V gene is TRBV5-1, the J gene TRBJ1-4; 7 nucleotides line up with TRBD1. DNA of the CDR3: TGCGCCAGCAGCTCCAACCCCGACAGGGCTAATGAAAAACTGTTTTTT. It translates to CASSSNPDRANEKLFF. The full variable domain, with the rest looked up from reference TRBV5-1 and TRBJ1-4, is KAGVTQTPRYLIKTRGQQVTLSCSPISGHRSVSWYQQTPGQGLQFLFEYFSETQRNKGNFPGRFSGRQFSNSRSEMNVSTLELGDSALYLCASSSNPDRANEKLFFGSGTQLSVL.